The next 8 T cell receptor beta chains were all read from a single sample in a study of regulatory T cells in long-lasting Graves disease. Time point indicated: newly diagnosed GD, antithyroid drugs for less than 3 months. Extracted PBMC RNA gave rise to the TCR library. The authors built TCR beta libraries using iRepertoire HTBI primers and Arm-PCR of CDR3 regions. TCRdb reprocessed the multiplex PCR reads with MiXCR, giving one entry per CDR3 protein. The sample includes about 470,000 distinct CDR3 sequences, 15% of them seen just once. These data also featured in a second study, about T cells in Graves' hyperthyroidism and ophthalmopathy.

The input for sequencing was peripheral blood mononuclear cells (PBMCs), taken at new diagnosis, from a patient treated with antithyroid drugs. All receptors come from a woman in her twenties or thirties with Graves disease.

This clonotype was seen ten or more times. This chain links TRBV27 with TRBJ2-3; tentatively, D is TRBD2 (5 bases). Trimming removed 5 bases from V and 4 bases from J, with 16 bases in between. There are 15 residues in the CDR3. Per germline, CDR1 MNHEY and CDR2 SMNVEV (reference sequence). This CDR3 reads CASSPHRGVPDTQYF. DNA of the CDR3: TGTGCCAGCAGTCCGCACCGGGGAGTCCCAGATACGCAGTATTTT.

This clonotype was detected ten times or more. The V and J genes are TRBV6-1 and TRBJ2-1, with 7 bases matching TRBD2. Germline CDR1 and CDR2: MNHNS and SASEGT. V trimming: 8 bases; J trimming: 3 bases; junction bases outside the gene matches: 4. The CDR3 totals 13 residues. The CDR3 is CASGRDYYNEQFF. The CDR3 bases are TGTGCCAGCGGCCGGGACTACTACAATGAGCAGTTCTTC.

This clonotype has a count of ten or more. V gene TRBV5-1 combines with J gene TRBJ2-3; D call uncertain. The CDR3 extends over 18 amino acids. Germline V gene lookup returns CDR1 SGHRS and CDR2 YFSETQ. V lost 4 bases and J 0 bases, leaving 21 bases between the germline ends. CDR3 protein: CASSPRWMAEASTDTQYF. CDR3 nucleotides: TGCGCCAGCAGCCCAAGGTGGATGGCAGAAGCTAGCACAGATACGCAGTATTTT.

This clonotype appeared many times. This chain connects TRBV11-1 to TRBJ2-1; D is uncertain. V lost 2 bases, J lost 7 bases, and 15 bases lay in between. The CDR3 has 15 amino acids. Germline CDR1 reads SGHAT; CDR2 reads FQDESV (reference sequence). The CDR3 spells CASSLSLIEANEQFF. The CDR3 DNA reads TGTGCCAGCAGCTTATCCCTTATAGAAGCAAATGAGCAGTTCTTC. The full variable domain, completed using reference TRBV11-1 and TRBJ2-1, is EAEVAQSPRYKITEKSQAVAFWCDPISGHATLYWYRQILGQGPELLVQFQDESVVDDSQLPKDRFSAERLKGVDSTLKIQPAELGDSAMYLCASSLSLIEANEQFFGPGTRLTVL.

This clonotype was seen at least ten times. This sequence joins TRBV12-3 or TRBV12-4 and TRBJ1-1, with D possibly being TRBD1 (6 bases). V dropped 6 bases and J dropped 1 base, with 18 bases sitting between them. The CDR3 covers 16 residues. CDR3 DNA: TGTGCCAGCAGCCCCGCCCTTGGCAGGGGGAACACTGAAGCTTTCTTT. This sequence encodes CASSPALGRGNTEAFF.

This clonotype came up a few times. This chain uses TRBV4-1 with TRBJ2-6; possibly TRBD2 for D (5 bases). Trimming removed 3 bases from V and 1 base from J, with 13 bases in between. Germline V CDR1 and CDR2: MGHRA, YSYEKL. CDR3 size: 17 residues. CDR3 sequence: CASSQARDGSGANVLTF. Written as DNA, the CDR3 is TGCGCCAGCAGCCAGGCCCGGGATGGTTCTGGGGCCAACGTCCTGACTTTC.

This clonotype was detected ten times or more. The J gene is TRBJ1-1, the V gene TRBV2; D perhaps matches TRBD1 (5 bases). V was pared by 5 bases and J by 0 bases, with 10 bases between. Germline V CDR1 and CDR2: SNHLY, FYNNEI. The CDR3 has 14 amino acids. The CDR3: CASSREGVNTEAFF. The CDR3 nucleotides are TGTGCCAGCAGTCGGGAAGGGGTGAACACTGAAGCTTTCTTT.

This clonotype was picked up many times. V is TRBV28 and J is TRBJ1-4; possibly TRBD1 for D (5 bases). The CDR3 loop spans 14 amino acids. Between the trimmed V and J ends, which lost 3 bases and 8 bases, there was a span of 13 bases. The germline gives CDR1 MDHEN, CDR2 SYDVKM. The CDR3 DNA sequence: TGTGCCAGCAGTTTGGACAACGAAAGAGAAAAACTGTTTTTT. As protein: CASSLDNEREKLFF. Based on the CDR3 plus reference TRBV28 and TRBJ1-4, the full variable domain is DVKVTQSSRYLVKRTGEKVFLECVQDMDHENMFWYRQDPGLGLRLIYFSYDVKMKEKGDIPEGYSVSREKKERFSLILESASTNQTSMYLCASSLDNEREKLFFGSGTQLSVL.